The T cell receptor (beta chain) under discussion was sequenced for a study of glioma-infiltrating T cells after dendritic cell vaccination. Across the whole study: The vaccine used monocyte-derived dendritic cells pulsed overnight with autologous tumor lysate.

Time point defined: after dendritic cell vaccination, including at tumor progression/relapse. No glioblastoma patient carried an isocitrate dehydrogenase mutation. Input was 1.5 to 2.5 ug genomic DNA, or all available if less. Libraries were prepared by immunoSEQ multiplex PCR; TCRdb keeps only in-frame clonotypes and omits some of them. The sample yields around 78,000 clones, 85% seen once. Germline V gene lookup returns CDR1 MGHRA and CDR2 YSYEKL. V lost 2 bases to trimming and J lost 2 bases; unmatched junction nucleotides: 5. The CDR3 is 16 residues long. The sequence was obtained from a human donor with glioblastoma. The sequenced sample was blood, obtained after dendritic cell vaccination. The chain uses TRBV4-1 and TRBJ1-2; TRBD1 agrees at 10 bases. CDR3 residues: CASSQPGQGKNYGYTF. The CDR3 DNA follows: TGCGCCAGCAGCCAACCGGGACAGGGGAAGAACTATGGCTACACCTTC.